What follows are 29 T cell receptor beta chains derived from one specimen sequenced in a study of T cell responses to AZD1222 COVID-19 vaccine. The method was immunoSEQ multiplex PCR; TCRdb's version includes in-frame clones alone and lacks a portion of them. The table includes 90,000 to 150,000 clones, approximately 90% detected once. Sample: peripheral blood, taken 28 days after the second AZD1222 dose. These receptors came from an adult who received the AZD1222 COVID-19 vaccine.

The chain joins TRBV24-1 to TRBJ2-1; possibly TRBD1 for D (5 bases). This CDR3 comprises 14 residues. The germline V gene has CDR1 KGHDR and CDR2 SFDVKD. Trimming pared 3 bases from V and 9 bases from J, leaving 14 bases between. DNA of the CDR3: TGTGCCACCAGTGATCAAAACAAGCAGGGTGAGCAGTTCTTC. Translation gives CATSDQNKQGEQFF.

This clone was seen once. The chain couples TRBV2 to TRBJ2-1; TRBD2 aligns across 10 bases. This CDR3 spans 15 amino acids. V was pared by 6 bases and J by 5 bases, with 7 bases of the junction left unmatched. The germline gives CDR1 SNHLY, CDR2 FYNNEI. CDR3 sequence reads: CASRYLAGVDNEQFF. The CDR3 bases are TGTGCCAGCAGGTACCTAGCGGGAGTTGACAATGAGCAGTTCTTC.

The chain is built from TRBV7-9 and TRBJ2-3, with TRBD1 identical over 7 bases. The junction had 15 bases not matched to a gene; V was cut back by 3 bases and J by 6 bases. The CDR3 contains 17 residues. Germline lookup yields CDR1 SEHNR and CDR2 FQNEAQ (reference sequence). The CDR3 DNA is TGTGCCAGCAGCTTCAATAGACAGGGTAAAGGGTGGGATACGCAGTATTTT. This translates into CASSFNRQGKGWDTQYF.

The V gene is TRBV25-1, the J gene TRBJ1-1; D not resolved. The V end was cut by 4 bases, the J end by 1 base, with 16 bases between. Looked up from germline, CDR1 is MGHDK and CDR2 is SYGVNS. The CDR3 totals 16 residues. This CDR3 is CASSGTGVTRNTEAFF. The DNA for the CDR3 is TGTGCCAGCAGTGGAACTGGGGTAACAAGGAACACTGAAGCTTTCTTT. Complete variable domain (other parts from reference TRBV25-1 and TRBJ1-1): EADIYQTPRYLVIGTGKKITLECSQTMGHDKMYWYQQDPGMELHLIHYSYGVNSTEKGDLSSESTVSRIRTEHFPLTLESARPSHTSQYLCASSGTGVTRNTEAFFGQGTRLTVV.

V usage is TRBV9 and J usage is TRBJ2-2; D not resolved. Germline CDR1 reads SGDLS; CDR2 reads YYNGEE. V lost 3 bases and J 2 bases, leaving 2 bases between the germline ends. This CDR3 spans 12 amino acids. CDR3 sequence: CASSANTGELFF. CDR3 DNA: TGTGCCAGCAGCGCAAACACCGGGGAGCTGTTTTTT.

This clone has just one count. DNA of the CDR3: TGTGCCAGCAGTGAAGCTTCTATCGGCCCGGGACGCTATAATTCACCCCTCCACTTT. Protein: CASSEASIGPGRYNSPLHF. The chain uses TRBV6-1 and TRBJ1-6, with D perhaps matching TRBD1 (5 bases). The CDR3 is made up of 19 amino acids. V was cut by 0 bases and J by 3 bases, with 18 bases left in between. Germline loops: CDR1 MNHNS, CDR2 SASEGT.

The chain links TRBV20-1 to TRBJ1-1, with no clear D. The CDR3 length is 11 residues. Germline CDR1 reads DFQATT; CDR2 reads SNEGSKA (reference sequence). Deletions cut 5 bases from V and 7 bases from J, with 11 bases between. CDR3 DNA sequence: TGCAGTGCTCGGATGCGGAATGAAGCTTTCTTT. Translating gives CSARMRNEAFF.

This chain's CDR3 is CASSQGQGAIRNQPQHF. CDR3 DNA: TGTGCCAGCAGCCAGGGACAGGGGGCGATACGAAATCAGCCCCAGCATTTT. The chain uses TRBV21-1 and TRBJ1-5; TRBD1, the D gene given by the table, was not confirmed from the DNA. TRBV21-1 represents a pseudogene. The CDR3 is made up of 17 amino acids.

The chain joins TRBV6-1 to TRBJ1-4; D not resolved. The ends were cut back, 1 base at V and 8 bases at J, with 14 bases in the middle. From germline, CDR1 is MNHNS and CDR2 SASEGT. The CDR3 runs 15 residues. This CDR3 reads CASSEVRGSGEKLFF. The CDR3 nucleotides read TGTGCCAGCAGTGAAGTTCGGGGTTCCGGGGAAAAACTGTTTTTT.

CDR3 amino acids: CASSQLDVPNQPQHF. CDR3 sequence (DNA): TGTGCCAGCAGCCAATTGGATGTGCCCAATCAGCCCCAGCATTTT. The rearrangement joins TRBV4-2 to TRBJ1-5; D is unresolved. Between the trimmed V and J ends, which lost 2 bases and 3 bases, there was a span of 11 bases. The CDR3 is 15 amino acids. Germline V gene sequence: CDR1 LGHNA, CDR2 YNFKEQ.

The chain links TRBV28 to TRBJ2-7; maybe TRBD1 (6 bases). The CDR3 extends over 12 amino acids. With 11 bases removed from V and 2 bases from J, the gap between germline ends came to 13 bases. Germline V gene data show CDR1 as MDHEN and CDR2 as SYDVKM. The CDR3 region has the DNA TGTGCCTTGGGCAGGGGTCCCTACGAGCAGTACTTC. It is translated as CALGRGPYEQYF.

The chain joins TRBV4-1 to TRBJ2-5; D may match TRBD1 or TRBD2 (5 bases each). The CDR3 is made up of 15 amino acids. Between the trimmed V and J ends, which lost 5 bases and 5 bases, there was a span of 18 bases. CDR1 and CDR2 (germline): MGHRA, YSYEKL. The CDR3 reads CASSRNPTRGETQYF. The CDR3 DNA is TGCGCCAGCAGCAGAAACCCCACTAGGGGTGAGACCCAGTACTTC.

The V and J genes are TRBV28 and TRBJ2-7; maybe TRBD1 (6 bases). The CDR3 contains 15 residues. Germline-derived CDR1 and CDR2 are MDHEN and SYDVKM. Trimming pared 6 bases from V and 6 bases from J, leaving 21 bases between. CDR3 loop: CASRQGHQGRREQYF. The CDR3 bases are TGTGCCAGCAGACAGGGACATCAGGGCAGGCGCGAGCAGTACTTC.

The rearrangement links TRBV7-2 to TRBJ2-5; TRBD2 matches 13 bases. The CDR3 runs 17 residues. Per germline, CDR1 SGHTA and CDR2 FQGNSA. Trimming removed 5 bases from V and 2 bases from J; junction bases left unmatched: 8. CDR3 protein: CASSPGLAGVGQETQYF. The CDR3, as DNA: TGTGCCAGCAGCCCTGGACTAGCGGGGGTAGGACAAGAGACCCAGTACTTC.

This chain connects TRBV6-1 to TRBJ2-2; tentative D call: TRBD1 (6 bases). This CDR3 contains 18 residues. Germline values: CDR1 MNHNS, CDR2 SASEGT. The V end lost 2 bases, the J end lost 5 bases, and 21 bases lay between the germline ends. The CDR3 protein is CASSETPPTGEGTGELFF. The CDR3 nucleotides are TGTGCCAGCAGTGAAACGCCACCGACAGGAGAGGGGACCGGGGAGCTGTTTTTT.

The genes are TRBV27 and TRBJ1-2, with D maybe TRBD1 (5 bases). V dropped 3 bases and J dropped 6 bases, with 17 bases sitting between them. The germline gives CDR1 MNHEY, CDR2 SMNVEV (reference sequence). The CDR3 totals 15 residues. The CDR3 loop reads CASSFTKSGNNGYTF. For the CDR3, the DNA is TGTGCCAGCAGTTTCACCAAGTCAGGGAATAATGGCTACACCTTC.

The V gene is TRBV9, the J gene TRBJ1-2; maybe TRBD1 (6 bases). CDR1 and CDR2 (germline): SGDLS, YYNGEE. V lost 0 bases, J lost 2 bases, and 11 bases lay in between. The CDR3 consists of 15 residues. The CDR3 bases are TGTGCCAGCAGCGTAGATCCCCAGGGGAACTATGGCTACACCTTC. Translating it yields CASSVDPQGNYGYTF.

This clone was detected once. This chain connects TRBV27 to TRBJ1-5; no reliable D call. The V end was cut by 8 bases, the J end by 8 bases, with 40 bases between. The CDR3 length is 21 residues. Germline lookup yields CDR1 MNHEY and CDR2 SMNVEV (reference sequence). CDR3 loop: CASQLRGVYSNQLDTGEPQHF. The DNA of the CDR3 is TGTGCCAGCCAACTCCGGGGAGTGTATAGCAATCAGCTTGATACCGGAGAGCCCCAGCATTTT.

V usage is TRBV10-3 and J usage is TRBJ1-2; D might be TRBD1 (5 bases). Trimming left V 0 bases short and J 6 bases short, with 14 bases between. The length of the CDR3 is 15 residues. The germline V gene has CDR1 ENHRY and CDR2 SYGVKD. The CDR3 sequence is CAISESFRGANGYTF. The CDR3 DNA reads as TGTGCCATCAGTGAGTCGTTCCGGGGCGCAAATGGCTACACCTTC.

This clone was seen once. This rearrangement joins TRBV27 to TRBJ2-2; possibly TRBD1 or TRBD2 for D (5 bases each). Germline values: CDR1 MNHEY, CDR2 SMNVEV (reference sequence). The CDR3 is 16 amino acids. Trimming took 2 bases from V and 3 from J, leaving 13 bases between them. CDR3 sequence: CASSLEGYGDTGELFF. CDR3 nucleotides: TGTGCCAGCAGTTTAGAGGGGTACGGTGACACCGGGGAGCTGTTTTTT.

The CDR3 nucleotides are TGCGCCAGCAGCTTGGGGGTAGCGGACCAAGAAGAGACCCAGTACTTC. Translation: CASSLGVADQEETQYF. V and J are TRBV5-1 and TRBJ2-5; D is possibly TRBD2 (6 bases). V lost 0 bases and J lost 3, with 15 bases in between. The V gene's germline CDR1 is SGHRS and CDR2 YFSETQ. The length of the CDR3 is 16 residues. The variable domain in full, completed from reference TRBV5-1 and TRBJ2-5, reads KAGVTQTPRYLIKTRGQQVTLSCSPISGHRSVSWYQQTPGQGLQFLFEYFSETQRNKGNFPGRFSGRQFSNSRSEMNVSTLELGDSALYLCASSLGVADQEETQYFGPGTRLLVL.

In DNA, the CDR3 is TGCGCCAGCAGTTCATACAATGAGCAGTTCTTC. It encodes CASSSYNEQFF. This chain uses TRBV10-1 with TRBJ2-1; D is uncertain. Per the germline V gene, CDR1 is WNHNN and CDR2 is SYGVQD (reference sequence). The CDR3 is made up of 11 amino acids. The V end lost 5 bases, the J end lost 4 bases, and 3 bases lay between the germline ends.

This chain uses TRBV7-9 with TRBJ2-3; 8 bases are shared with TRBD2. Germline V gives CDR1 SEHNR, CDR2 FQNEAQ (reference sequence). This CDR3 contains 19 residues. J lost 2 bases, V lost 3 bases, and 16 bases had no gene match. The CDR3 here is CASSFLRGAGVGLTDTQYF. The DNA for the CDR3 is TGTGCCAGCAGCTTTCTCCGGGGAGCGGGAGTGGGTCTCACAGATACGCAGTATTTT. Based on the CDR3 plus reference TRBV7-9 and TRBJ2-3, the full variable domain is DTGVSQNPRHKITKRGQNVTFRCDPISEHNRLYWYRQTLGQGPEFLTYFQNEAQLEKSRLLSDRFSAERPKGSFSTLEIQRTEQGDSAMYLCASSFLRGAGVGLTDTQYFGPGTRLTVL.

The V and J genes are TRBV10-1 and TRBJ2-1, with 8 positions matching TRBD2. The germline gives CDR1 WNHNN, CDR2 SYGVQD (reference sequence). This CDR3 has 14 residues. J gave up 14 bases and V 3 bases, and 12 bases lay outside the gene matches. The CDR3 loop reads CASSDLAGRSGEFF. The CDR3 nucleotides read TGCGCCAGCAGTGATCTAGCGGGCCGGTCCGGGGAGTTCTTC.

V is TRBV7-6 and J is TRBJ2-5; D may be TRBD1 (5 bases). The CDR3 covers 14 residues. Deletions cut 3 bases from V and 10 bases from J, with 18 bases between. CDR1 and CDR2 from the germline V gene are SGHVS and FNYEAQ. CDR3 residues: CASSFLTGPGGQYF. For the CDR3, the DNA is TGTGCCAGCAGCTTCTTAACAGGCCCCGGCGGCCAGTACTTC.

This clone was recorded only once. CDR3 nucleotides: TGTGCCAGCAGTTCCCCTCCCAGCGGGAGGACAGATACGCAGTATTTT. This translates into CASSSPPSGRTDTQYF. The rearrangement joins TRBV28 to TRBJ2-3, with 9 bases that match TRBD2. This CDR3 region has 16 residues. The ends lost 4 bases at V and 3 bases at J; junction bases unmatched: 8. Per the germline V gene, CDR1 is MDHEN and CDR2 is SYDVKM.

V gene TRBV6-5 combines with J gene TRBJ1-2, with 7 nucleotides matching TRBD1. The CDR3 is 15 residues long. V lost 0 bases to trimming and J lost 4 bases; unmatched junction nucleotides: 5. Germline CDR1 MNHEY, CDR2 SVGAGI. CDR3 loop: CASSYSGGAFYGYTF. DNA of the CDR3: TGTGCCAGCAGTTACTCAGGGGGCGCCTTCTATGGCTACACCTTC.

The genes are TRBV18 and TRBJ2-7; perhaps TRBD2 as D (6 bases). The CDR3 has 13 amino acids. Germline CDR1 KGHSH, CDR2 LQKENI. V lost 4 bases to trimming and J lost 5 bases, with 12 bases between them. The chain's CDR3 is CASSLGTANEQYF. CDR3 sequence (DNA): TGTGCCAGCTCACTAGGGACTGCGAACGAGCAGTACTTC. Complete variable domain (other parts from reference TRBV18 and TRBJ2-7): NAGVMQNPRHLVRRRGQEARLRCSPMKGHSHVYWYRQLPEEGLKFMVYLQKENIIDESGMPKERFSAEFPKEGPSILRIQQVVRGDSAAYFCASSLGTANEQYFGPGTRLTVT.

The CDR3 DNA is TGTGCCAGTATCCAGGGGCGAGGTGAAGCTTTCTTT. Protein sequence: CASIQGRGEAFF. The V call is TRBV19, the J call TRBJ1-1, with D possibly TRBD1 on 6 matching bases. V gave up 7 bases and J gave up 7 bases, with 13 bases separating them. Germline-derived CDR1 and CDR2 are LNHDA and SQIVND (reference sequence). The CDR3 is 12 residues long.